This T cell receptor beta chain derives from a study of preoperative IRX-2 immunotherapy in early breast cancer. V shed 4 bases and J shed 0 bases, with 18 bases lying between them. Germline CDR1 reads MNHEY; CDR2 reads SMNVEV (reference sequence). The CDR3 spans 17 residues. Treatment described: preoperative locoregional IRX-2 cytokine immunotherapy. Patients received preoperative, locoregional IRX-2 cytokine immunotherapy in a phase Ib study. The table came from immunoSEQ multiplex PCR; TCRdb's copy has only in-frame clones and leaves some out. The sample lists 60,000 or so clones; less than 95% were seen once.

This specimen was collected from a patient treated with IRX-2 immunotherapy. The TCR was taken from a human donor with breast cancer. This chain joins TRBV27 and TRBJ1-1, with TRBD1 as a possible D gene (6 bases). The CDR3 DNA sequence: TGTGCCAGCAGTTCCACCTGGGGGGCAGAAATGAACACTGAAGCTTTCTTT. This sequence encodes CASSSTWGAEMNTEAFF.